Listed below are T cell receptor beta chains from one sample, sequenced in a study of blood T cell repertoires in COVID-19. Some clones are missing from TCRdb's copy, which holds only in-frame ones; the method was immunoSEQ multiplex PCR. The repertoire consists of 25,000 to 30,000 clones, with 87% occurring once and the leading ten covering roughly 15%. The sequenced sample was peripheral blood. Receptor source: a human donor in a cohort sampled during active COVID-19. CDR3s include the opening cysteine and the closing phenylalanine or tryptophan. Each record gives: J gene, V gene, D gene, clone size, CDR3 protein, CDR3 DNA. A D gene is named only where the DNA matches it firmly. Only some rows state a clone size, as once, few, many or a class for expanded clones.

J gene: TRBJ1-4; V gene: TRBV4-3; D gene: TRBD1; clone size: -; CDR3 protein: CASSPIEGAVEKLFF; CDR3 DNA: TGCGCCAGCAGCCCAATAGAGGGGGCAGTTGAAAAACTGTTTTTT
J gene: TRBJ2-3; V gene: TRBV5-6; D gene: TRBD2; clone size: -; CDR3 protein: CASSLWAGGRNTDTQYF; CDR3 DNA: TGTGCCAGCAGCTTGTGGGCGGGAGGTAGGAACACAGATACGCAGTATTTT
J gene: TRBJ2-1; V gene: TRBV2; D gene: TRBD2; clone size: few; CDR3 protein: CASSEWSGSGEQFF; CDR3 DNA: TGTGCCAGCAGTGAATGGAGCGGGAGTGGTGAGCAGTTCTTC
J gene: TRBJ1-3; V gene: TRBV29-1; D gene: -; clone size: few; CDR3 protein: CSVGEGTTGNTIYF; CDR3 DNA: TGCAGCGTAGGGGAAGGGACTACTGGAAACACCATATATTTT
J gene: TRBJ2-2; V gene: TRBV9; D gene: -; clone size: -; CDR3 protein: CASSARGGTGYAGELFF; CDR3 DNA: TGTGCCAGCAGCGCCCGAGGGGGTACAGGGTACGCCGGGGAGCTGTTTTTT
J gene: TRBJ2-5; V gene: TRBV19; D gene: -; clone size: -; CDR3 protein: CASSVADQETQYF; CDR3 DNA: TGTGCCAGTAGTGTGGCAGACCAAGAGACCCAGTACTTC
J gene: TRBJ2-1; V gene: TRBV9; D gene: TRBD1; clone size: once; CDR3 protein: CASSVEGQSSYNEQFF; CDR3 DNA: TGTGCCAGCAGCGTAGAGGGACAGAGCTCCTACAATGAGCAGTTCTTC
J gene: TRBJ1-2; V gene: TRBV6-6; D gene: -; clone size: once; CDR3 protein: CASSCSDCYGYTF; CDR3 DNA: TGTGCCAGCAGTTGCTCCGACTGCTATGGCTACACCTTC
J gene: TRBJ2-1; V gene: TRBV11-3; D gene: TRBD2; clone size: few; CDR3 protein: CASSLGGLAGTHEQFF; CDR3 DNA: TGTGCCAGCAGCTTAGGGGGACTAGCGGGAACCCATGAGCAGTTCTTC
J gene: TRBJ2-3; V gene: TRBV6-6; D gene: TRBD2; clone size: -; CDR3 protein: CASSWGRGGGTDTQYF; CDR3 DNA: TGTGCCAGCAGTTGGGGGCGTGGCGGGGGGACAGATACGCAGTATTTT
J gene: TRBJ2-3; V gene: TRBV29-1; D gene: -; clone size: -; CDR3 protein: CSVVAGSTDTQYF; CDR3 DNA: TGCAGCGTTGTTGCGGGAAGCACAGATACGCAGTATTTT
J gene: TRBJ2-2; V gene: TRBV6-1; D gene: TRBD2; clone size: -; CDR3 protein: CASSDRTSADTGELFF; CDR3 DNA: TGTGCCAGCAGTGATCGGACTAGTGCCGACACCGGGGAGCTGTTTTTT
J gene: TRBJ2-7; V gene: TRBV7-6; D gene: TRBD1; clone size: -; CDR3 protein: CASSAPGTGSPEQYF; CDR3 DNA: TGTGCCAGCAGCGCCCCCGGGACAGGGTCCCCCGAGCAGTACTTC
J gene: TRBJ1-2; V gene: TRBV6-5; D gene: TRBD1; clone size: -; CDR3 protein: CASSQPGQGSYGYTF; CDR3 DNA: TGTGCCAGCAGCCAACCGGGACAGGGGTCCTATGGCTACACCTTC
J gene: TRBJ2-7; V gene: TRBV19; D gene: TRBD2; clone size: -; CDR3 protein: CASSKSGNNEQYF; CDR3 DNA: TGTGCCAGTAGCAAAAGCGGGAACAACGAGCAGTACTTC
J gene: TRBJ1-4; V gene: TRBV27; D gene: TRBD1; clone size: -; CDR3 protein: CASSQGTAATNEKLFF; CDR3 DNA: TGTGCCAGCAGTCAGGGGACAGCTGCAACTAATGAAAAACTGTTTTTT
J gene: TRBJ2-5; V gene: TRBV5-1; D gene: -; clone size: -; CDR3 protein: CASSLLHDQETQYF; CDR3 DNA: TGCGCCAGCAGCTTGTTACACGACCAAGAGACCCAGTACTTC
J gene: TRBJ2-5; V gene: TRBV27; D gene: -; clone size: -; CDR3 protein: CASSTWGVGETQYF; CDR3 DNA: TGTGCCAGCAGCACTTGGGGGGTGGGAGAGACCCAGTACTTC
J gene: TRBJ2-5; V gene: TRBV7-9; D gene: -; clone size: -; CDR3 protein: CASSLSAETQYF; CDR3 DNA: TGTGCCAGCAGCTTATCCGCGGAGACCCAGTACTTC
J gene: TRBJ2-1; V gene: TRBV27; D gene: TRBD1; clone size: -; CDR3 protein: CASSYGTGATYNEQFF; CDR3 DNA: TGTGCCAGCAGCTATGGCACAGGGGCCACCTACAATGAGCAGTTCTTC
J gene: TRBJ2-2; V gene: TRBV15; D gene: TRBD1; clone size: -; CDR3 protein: CATSRVQGANTGELFF; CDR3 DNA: TGTGCCACCAGCAGAGTGCAGGGGGCGAACACCGGGGAGCTGTTTTTT
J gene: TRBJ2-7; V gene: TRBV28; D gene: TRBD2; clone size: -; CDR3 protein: CAAGGLAAKGYEQYF; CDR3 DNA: TGTGCCGCTGGGGGACTAGCGGCTAAGGGGTACGAGCAGTACTTC
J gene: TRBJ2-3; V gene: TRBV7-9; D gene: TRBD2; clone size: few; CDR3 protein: CASSSGTSGTDTQYF; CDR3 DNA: TGTGCCAGCAGCTCCGGGACTAGCGGCACAGATACGCAGTATTTT
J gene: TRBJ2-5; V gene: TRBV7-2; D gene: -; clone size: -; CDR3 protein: CASSLARGRQETQYF; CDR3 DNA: TGTGCCAGCAGCTTAGCAAGGGGCAGACAAGAGACCCAGTACTTC
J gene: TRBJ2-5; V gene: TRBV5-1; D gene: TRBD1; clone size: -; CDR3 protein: CASSVTGLETQYF; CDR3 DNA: TGCGCCAGCAGCGTGACAGGGTTAGAGACCCAGTACTTC
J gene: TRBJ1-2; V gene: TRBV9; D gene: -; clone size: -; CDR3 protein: CASSPGYGGNYGYTF; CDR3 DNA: TGTGCCAGCAGCCCGGGTTACGGGGGTAACTATGGCTACACCTTC
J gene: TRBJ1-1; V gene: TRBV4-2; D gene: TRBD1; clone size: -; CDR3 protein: CASSLLGQGMNTEAFF; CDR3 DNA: TGTGCCAGCAGCCTCTTGGGACAGGGGATGAACACTGAAGCTTTCTTT
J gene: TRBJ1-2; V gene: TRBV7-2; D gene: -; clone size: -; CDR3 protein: CASSFQGTGYTF; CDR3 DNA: TGTGCCAGCAGCTTTCAGGGGACTGGCTACACCTTC